Below are 15 T cell receptor beta chains sequenced from a single sample in a study of regulatory T cells in long-lasting Graves disease. As to time point: newly diagnosed GD, antithyroid drugs for less than 3 months. PBMC-extracted RNA yielded the TCR library. TCR beta libraries were built with iRepertoire HTBI primers and Arm-PCR of CDR3 regions. TCRdb recomputed calls from the multiplex PCR reads with MiXCR, one row per CDR3 protein. The repertoire holds 200,000 to 250,000 distinct CDR3 sequences, roughly a fifth seen once, with approximately 10% in the top ten. These data were also reused for a study on T cells in Graves' hyperthyroidism and ophthalmopathy.

The specimen comprised peripheral blood mononuclear cells (PBMCs), sampled at new diagnosis, from a patient treated with antithyroid drugs. These receptor sequences come from a woman aged 30 to 39 with Graves disease.

Regarding this clonotype: An end of the junction differs from the germline gene, which may be a read error. The chain uses TRBV28 and TRBJ2-1, with 13 bases fitting TRBD2. There are 14 residues in the CDR3. Germline CDR1 reads MDHEN; CDR2 reads SYDVKM. In DNA form, the CDR3 reads TGTGTCAGCAGTTTACGATCGACTAGCGGGAGGTTGTTCTTC. Protein: CVSSLRSTSGRLFF.

This clonotype was observed many times. The rearrangement links TRBV2 to TRBJ1-2; no reliable D call. There are 16 residues in the CDR3. Germline-derived CDR1 and CDR2 are SNHLY and FYNNEI. V shed 7 bases and J shed 5 bases, with 23 bases lying between them. The CDR3 region has the DNA TGTGCCAGCACTCTCCGTCCTAGGGCAGCAAATTATGGCTACACCTTC. It codes for CASTLRPRAANYGYTF. The full variable domain, in which reference TRBV2 and TRBJ1-2 provide the parts outside the CDR3, is EPEVTQTPSHQVTQMGQEVILRCVPISNHLYFYWYRQILGQKVEFLVSFYNNEISEKSEIFDDQFSVERPDGSNFTLKIRSTKLEDSAMYFCASTLRPRAANYGYTFGSGTRLTVV.

This clonotype was seen ten or more times. V gene TRBV11-2 combines with J gene TRBJ1-2, with a possible D match to TRBD1 (5 bases). Trimming took 4 bases from V and 2 from J, leaving 17 bases between them. The germline V gene has CDR1 SGHAT and CDR2 FQNNGV. The CDR3 has 16 amino acids. The CDR3 protein is CASSSPRGPSNYGYTF. CDR3 DNA: TGTGCCAGCAGCTCACCTAGGGGCCCTAGCAACTATGGCTACACCTTC.

V and J are TRBV18 and TRBJ1-2; a weak D match, TRBD1 (5 bases). Per the germline V gene, CDR1 is KGHSH and CDR2 is LQKENI. The CDR3 is 13 residues long. With 8 bases removed from V and 6 bases from J, the gap between germline ends came to 16 bases. The CDR3 sequence: CASDLRGGDGYTF. The DNA for the CDR3 is TGTGCCAGCGACCTGCGGGGCGGGGATGGCTACACCTTC.

This clonotype was seen repeatedly, ten times or more. V and J are TRBV9 and TRBJ1-3, with D maybe TRBD1 (5 bases). Germline V lookup: CDR1 SGDLS, CDR2 YYNGEE. The ends were cut back, 2 bases at V and 2 bases at J, with 11 bases in the middle. This CDR3 has 15 amino acids. DNA of the CDR3: TGTGCCAGCAGCGTTCAGGGTACGGCTGGAAACACCATATATTTT. Translating it yields CASSVQGTAGNTIYF.

Turning to this clonotype: A much larger clone differs from this one at a single base, so this may be a read error. This rearrangement joins TRBV3-1 to TRBJ1-1; D uncertain. This CDR3 spans 12 amino acids. The V gene lost 8 bases and the J gene lost 5 bases, with 12 bases spanning the gap. CDR1 and CDR2 (germline): LGHDT, YNNKEL (reference sequence). CDR3 residues: CASCFYTTEAFF. In nucleotides, the CDR3 is TGTGCCAGCTGTTTTTACACGACTGAAGCTTTCTTT.

This clonotype has more than one count but fewer than ten. The rearrangement joins TRBV7-3 to TRBJ2-1; 9 nucleotides line up with TRBD2. Germline loops: CDR1 SGHTA, CDR2 FQGTGA. The CDR3 totals 15 residues. With 1 base clipped from V and 4 bases from J, the junction kept 2 bases outside the gene matches. As DNA, the CDR3 is TGTGCCAGCAGCTTAAGCGGGGGGGGTTACAATGAGCAGTTCTTC. It codes for CASSLSGGGYNEQFF.

The J gene is TRBJ1-1, the V gene TRBV25-1; no reliable D call. Germline V gene sequence: CDR1 MGHDK, CDR2 SYGVNS. V lost 4 bases to trimming and J lost 3 bases, with 15 bases between them. CDR3 length: 15 residues. The CDR3 DNA sequence: TGTGCCAGCAGTGGTGGAGAGGATGTTTACACTGAAGCTTTCTTT. Its translation: CASSGGEDVYTEAFF.

This clonotype was recorded a few times. The chain couples TRBV14 to TRBJ1-4; D may be TRBD1 (5 bases). The CDR3 runs to 16 residues. V lost 4 bases to trimming and J lost 0 bases, with 12 bases between them. Germline V lookup: CDR1 SGHDN, CDR2 FVKESK. The CDR3 is CASSLRVGATNEKLFF. As DNA, the CDR3 is TGTGCCAGCAGCCTCCGAGTGGGGGCAACTAATGAAAAACTGTTTTTT.

Many counts were recorded for this clonotype. The V gene is TRBV11-2, the J gene TRBJ2-5, with D perhaps matching TRBD1 (6 bases). The CDR3 length is 15 residues. V shed 5 bases and J shed 5 bases, with 18 bases lying between them. Per germline, CDR1 SGHAT and CDR2 FQNNGV. The CDR3 coding sequence is TGTGCCAGCAGCATACGAGGGGGTAAATCTGAGACCCAGTACTTC. Translating gives CASSIRGGKSETQYF.

Regarding this clonotype: One junction end does not reproduce the germline sequence, and a read error may be involved. CDR3 region: CASSVSGTGVTYEQCF. The CDR3 nucleotides are TGTGCCAGCAGCGTAAGTGGGACAGGGGTGACCTACGAGCAGTGCTTC. The genes are TRBV9 and TRBJ2-7, with 10 bases that match TRBD1. The CDR3 consists of 16 residues. Per the germline V gene, CDR1 is SGDLS and CDR2 is YYNGEE.

This clonotype appeared many times. V is TRBV20-1 and J is TRBJ2-2; 8 bases match TRBD2. CDR3 size: 16 residues. The trim removed 0 bases at V and 7 bases at J, leaving 10 bases unmatched. Germline CDR1 reads DFQATT; CDR2 reads SNEGSKA (reference sequence). The CDR3 DNA sequence: TGCAGTGCTAGAGATCCGGGGGGGCAAATCGGCGGGGAGCTGTTTTTT. It encodes CSARDPGGQIGGELFF.

In regard to this clonotype: A much bigger clone sits one base away, suggesting this may be a read error. The final CDR3 position lacks the conserved phenylalanine or tryptophan, pointing to a likely read error. Here the CDR3 DNA reads TGTGCCAGCAGCCGGGGCGACCGGGGGTCATGGTCGGAGCAGTTCTAC. This gives the protein CASSRGDRGSWSEQFY. The rearrangement joins TRBV5-6 to TRBJ2-1, with D possibly matching TRBD2 (6 bases). The CDR3 extends over 16 amino acids. V lost 4 bases and J 10 bases, leaving 24 bases between the germline ends. Germline V gene sequence: CDR1 SGHDT, CDR2 YYEEEE.

In its sample, this clonotype was seen many times. The rearrangement joins TRBV28 to TRBJ2-7; 7 bases align to TRBD2. In germline, CDR1 is MDHEN, CDR2 SYDVKM. CDR3 length: 15 residues. Trimming cost V 3 bases and J 1 base; bases outside gene matches: 6. Written as DNA, the CDR3 is TGTGCCAGCAGTTTGGGTGCAGCGGGATCCTACGAGCAGTACTTC. This codes for CASSLGAAGSYEQYF.

The chain has TRBV2 and TRBJ1-4; no reliable D call. V lost 5 bases, J lost 0 bases, and 10 bases lay in between. This CDR3 region has 15 residues. Germline V gene sequence: CDR1 SNHLY, CDR2 FYNNEI. The CDR3 spells CASSPGGATNEKLFF. The CDR3 coding sequence is TGTGCCAGCAGTCCGGGCGGGGCAACTAATGAAAAACTGTTTTTT.